This TCR beta chain came from a study of shared T cell receptors in the human thymus. Profiling relied on immunoSEQ multiplex PCR, and the TCRdb table lists in-frame clones only, not all of them. The data hold 550,000 to 800,000 clones, with 80% to 90% observed a single time. Trimming left V 3 bases short and J 4 bases short, with 17 bases between. Per the germline V gene, CDR1 is SGDLS and CDR2 is YYNGEE. The CDR3 runs 16 residues. The sample was also reused in another study, on human thymus T cells. That study adds: Thymus was obtained from resections taken during corrective heart surgery. As related research reported, thymic repertoires overlapped highly among unrelated individuals.

The genes are TRBV9 and TRBJ1-5, with D maybe TRBD1 (6 bases). Sequencing was carried out using thymocytes. The origin of this receptor is a girl under two years old with a congenital heart defect. Written as DNA, the CDR3 is TGTGCCAGCAGCGAAGACCCCGGGACACTTAATCAGCCCCAGCATTTT. This gives the protein CASSEDPGTLNQPQHF.